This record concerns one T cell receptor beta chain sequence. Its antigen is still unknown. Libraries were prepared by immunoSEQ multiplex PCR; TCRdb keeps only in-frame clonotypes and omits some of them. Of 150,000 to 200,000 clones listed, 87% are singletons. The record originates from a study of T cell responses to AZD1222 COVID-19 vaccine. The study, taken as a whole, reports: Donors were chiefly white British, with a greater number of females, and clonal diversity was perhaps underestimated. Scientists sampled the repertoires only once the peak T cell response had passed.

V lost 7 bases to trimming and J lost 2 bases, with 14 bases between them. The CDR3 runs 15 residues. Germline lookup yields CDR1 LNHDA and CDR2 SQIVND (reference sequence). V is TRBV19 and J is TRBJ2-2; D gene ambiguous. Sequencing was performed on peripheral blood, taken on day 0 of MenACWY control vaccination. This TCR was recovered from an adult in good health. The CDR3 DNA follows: TGTGCCAGTAACGCCGGCACAGTAAACACCGGGGAGCTGTTTTTT. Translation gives CASNAGTVNTGELFF.